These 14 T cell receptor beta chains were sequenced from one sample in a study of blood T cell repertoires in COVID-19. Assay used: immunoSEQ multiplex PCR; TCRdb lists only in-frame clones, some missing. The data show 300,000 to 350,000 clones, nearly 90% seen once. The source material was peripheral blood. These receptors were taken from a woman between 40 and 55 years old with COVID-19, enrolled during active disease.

The CDR3 nucleotides read TGTGCCAGCTCACCACCGAACGGGGATTTGGGGCCCCAGCATTTT. Protein sequence: CASSPPNGDLGPQHF. This rearrangement joins TRBV18 to TRBJ1-5; the D is unclear. Germline-derived CDR1 and CDR2 are KGHSH and LQKENI. CDR3 length: 15 residues. The V gene lost 0 bases and the J gene lost 9 bases, with 15 bases spanning the gap.

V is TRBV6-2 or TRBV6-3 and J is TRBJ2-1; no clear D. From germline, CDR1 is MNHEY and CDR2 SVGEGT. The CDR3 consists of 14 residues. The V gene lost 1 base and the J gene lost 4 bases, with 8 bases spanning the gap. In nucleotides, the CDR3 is TGTGCCAGCAGTTACTTGGCCCTGTACAATGAGCAGTTCTTC. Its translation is CASSYLALYNEQFF.

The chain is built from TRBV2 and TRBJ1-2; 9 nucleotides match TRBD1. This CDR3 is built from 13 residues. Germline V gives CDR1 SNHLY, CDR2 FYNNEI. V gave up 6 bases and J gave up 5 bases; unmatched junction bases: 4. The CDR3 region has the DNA TGTGCCAGCAGGCCGGGACAGGGTTATGGCTACACCTTC. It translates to CASRPGQGYGYTF.

CDR3 sequence: CASSTQATNEKLFF. CDR3 in DNA: TGTGCCAGCAGCACCCAGGCAACTAATGAAAAACTGTTTTTT. The V call is TRBV7-2, the J call TRBJ1-4; D gene ambiguous. The CDR3 runs 14 residues. V gave up 5 bases and J gave up 0 bases, with 7 bases separating them. CDR1 is SGHTA, CDR2 FQGNSA, per germline.

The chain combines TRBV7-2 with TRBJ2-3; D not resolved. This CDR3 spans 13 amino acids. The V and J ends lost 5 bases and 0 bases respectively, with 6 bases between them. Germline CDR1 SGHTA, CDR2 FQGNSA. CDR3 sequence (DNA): TGTGCCAGCAGCCTACCTAGCACAGATACGCAGTATTTT. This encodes CASSLPSTDTQYF.

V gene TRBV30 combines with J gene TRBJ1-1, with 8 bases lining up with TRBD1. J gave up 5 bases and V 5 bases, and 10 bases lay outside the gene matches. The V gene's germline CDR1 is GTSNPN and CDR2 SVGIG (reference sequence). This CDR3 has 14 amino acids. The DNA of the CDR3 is TGTGCCTGGGGATTAGGACAGGGCAAGACTGAAGCTTTCTTT. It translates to CAWGLGQGKTEAFF.

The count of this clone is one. The chain's CDR3 is CASSPRDLNTGELFF. For the CDR3, the DNA is TGCGCCAGCAGCCCACGGGACTTAAACACCGGGGAGCTGTTTTTT. The chain joins TRBV5-1 to TRBJ2-2, with D possibly TRBD2 on 6 matching bases. The CDR3 has 15 residues. Germline-derived CDR1 and CDR2 are SGHRS and YFSETQ. The V end was cut by 4 bases, the J end by 2 bases, with 12 bases between.

Written as DNA, the CDR3 is TGTGCCAGCAGCTTATTGGGCAGCACCATGAACACTGAAGCTTTCTTT. It translates to CASSLLGSTMNTEAFF. The chain couples TRBV7-9 to TRBJ1-1; D gene ambiguous. The CDR3 loop spans 16 amino acids. Looked up from germline, CDR1 is SEHNR and CDR2 is FQNEAQ (reference sequence). V gave up 2 bases and J gave up 0 bases, with 13 bases separating them.

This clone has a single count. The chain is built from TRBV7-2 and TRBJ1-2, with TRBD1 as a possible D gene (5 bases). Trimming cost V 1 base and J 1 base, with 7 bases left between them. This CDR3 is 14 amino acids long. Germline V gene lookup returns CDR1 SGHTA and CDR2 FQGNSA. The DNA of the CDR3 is TGTGCCAGCAGCTTAGGACAGCTTAACTATGGCTACACCTTC. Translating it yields CASSLGQLNYGYTF.

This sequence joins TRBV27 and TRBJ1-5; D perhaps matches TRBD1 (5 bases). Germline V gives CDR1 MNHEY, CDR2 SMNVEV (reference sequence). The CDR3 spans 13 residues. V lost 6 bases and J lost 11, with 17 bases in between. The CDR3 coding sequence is TGTGCCAGCAGGAAGGGGCCTTCTGAGGCCCAGCATTTT. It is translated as CASRKGPSEAQHF.

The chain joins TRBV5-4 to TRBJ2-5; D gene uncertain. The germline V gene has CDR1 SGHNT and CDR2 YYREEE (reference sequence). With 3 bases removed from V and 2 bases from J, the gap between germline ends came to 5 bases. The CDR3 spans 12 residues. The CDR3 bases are TGTGCCAGCAGCTCCATGCAAGAGACCCAGTACTTC. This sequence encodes CASSSMQETQYF.

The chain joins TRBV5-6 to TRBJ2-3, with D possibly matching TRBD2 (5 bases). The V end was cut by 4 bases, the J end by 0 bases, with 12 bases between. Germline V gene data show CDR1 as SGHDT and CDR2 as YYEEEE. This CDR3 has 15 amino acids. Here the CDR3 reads CASSVGLLSTDTQYF. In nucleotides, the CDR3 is TGTGCCAGCAGCGTCGGACTGTTAAGCACAGATACGCAGTATTTT.

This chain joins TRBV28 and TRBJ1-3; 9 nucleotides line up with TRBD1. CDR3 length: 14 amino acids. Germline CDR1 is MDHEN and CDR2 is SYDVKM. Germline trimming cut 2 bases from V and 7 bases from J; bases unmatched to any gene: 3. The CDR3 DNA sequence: TGTGCCAGCAGTTTAGGGGACAGGGCGAACACCATATATTTT. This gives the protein CASSLGDRANTIYF.

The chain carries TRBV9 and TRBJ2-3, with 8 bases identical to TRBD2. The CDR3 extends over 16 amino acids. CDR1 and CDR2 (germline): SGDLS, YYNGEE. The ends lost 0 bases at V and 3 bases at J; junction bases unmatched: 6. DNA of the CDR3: TGTGCCAGCAGCGTAGAGCCTAGCGGGCTAACAGATACGCAGTATTTT. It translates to CASSVEPSGLTDTQYF.